The TCR beta chain under discussion was sequenced for a study of T cell responses to AZD1222 COVID-19 vaccine. TCRdb keeps only in-frame clones here, not all; method: immunoSEQ multiplex PCR. The table lists around 200,000 clones, around 88% of them singletons. The TCR originated in an adult in good health. This specimen consisted of peripheral blood, obtained on day 0 of AZD1222 vaccination.

The CDR3 DNA reads as TGCAGTGCTAGTAGGGCAGCCTCCACAGATACGCAGTATTTT. The encoded protein is CSASRAASTDTQYF. This rearrangement joins TRBV20-1 to TRBJ2-3, with no clear D. The germline gives CDR1 DFQATT, CDR2 SNEGSKA (reference sequence). V was clipped by 3 bases and J by 2 bases, with 12 bases between them. This CDR3 has 14 amino acids.